The rows below give T cell receptor beta chains drawn from one sample of a study of blood T cell repertoires in COVID-19. The data were produced by immunoSEQ multiplex PCR, yet TCRdb's version contains in-frame clones alone and is incomplete. The repertoire holds roughly 150,000 clones, with around 75% as singletons. Sample: peripheral blood. These receptors were obtained from a woman of 80 years or more with acute or convalescent COVID-19. Each CDR3 is given with its conserved first and last residue. A D gene is named only where the DNA matches it firmly. For some rows the clone size is stated as once, few or many, or as a class when expanded; others skip it.

cdr3_aa cdr3_nt d_call clone_size j_call v_call
CASSSWTGGLSNQPQHF TGTGCCAGTAGTTCTTGGACAGGGGGCTTGAGCAATCAGCCCCAGCATTTT TRBD1 few TRBJ1-5 TRBV19
CASSPLGGDSPLHF TGTGCCAGCAGCCCCCTGGGGGGAGATTCACCCCTCCACTTT NA NA TRBJ1-6 TRBV7-9
CASSEDARASTYEQYF TGTGCCAGCAGTGAAGATGCCAGGGCAAGTACCTACGAGCAGTACTTC NA NA TRBJ2-7 TRBV2
CASSVRDRSNQPQHF TGTGCCAGCAGCGTCCGGGACAGGAGCAATCAGCCCCAGCATTTT TRBD1 NA TRBJ1-5 TRBV4-2
CAAVYINSPLHF TGTGCCGCAGTGTATATCAATTCACCCCTCCACTTT NA NA TRBJ1-6 TRBV2
CASSSRGNYGYTF TGTGCCAGCAGTTCCCGGGGTAACTATGGCTACACCTTC NA NA TRBJ1-2 TRBV28
CASSEWAGREAYGYTF TGTGCCAGCAGTGAATGGGCGGGAAGGGAGGCCTATGGCTACACCTTC NA once TRBJ1-2 TRBV6-1
CASSAVAGAFYEQYF TGTGCCAGTAGTGCCGTAGCGGGAGCCTTTTACGAGCAGTACTTC TRBD2 NA TRBJ2-7 TRBV19
CASRVGGLGQPQHF TGTGCCAGTAGAGTAGGGGGCCTTGGACAGCCCCAGCATTTT TRBD1 NA TRBJ1-5 TRBV19
CASSWGTGVQNEQYF TGCGCCAGCAGCTGGGGGACAGGGGTGCAGAACGAGCAGTACTTC TRBD1 NA TRBJ2-7 TRBV5-1
CASSEAPGNEQFF TGTGCCAGCAGTGAAGCCCCGGGGAATGAGCAGTTCTTC NA few TRBJ2-1 TRBV6-1
CASSLGEKNTEAFF TGTGCCAGCAGCTTGGGGGAGAAGAACACTGAAGCTTTCTTT NA NA TRBJ1-1 TRBV5-6
CASSRDKHSNQPQHF TGTGCCAGCAGTCGGGACAAACATAGCAATCAGCCCCAGCATTTT NA NA TRBJ1-5 TRBV2
CASRSQGWAGYTF TGTGCCAGCAGATCCCAGGGGTGGGCTGGCTACACCTTC NA few TRBJ1-2 TRBV28
CASGLQNTGELFF TGTGCTAGTGGTTTGCAAAACACCGGGGAGCTGTTTTTT NA NA TRBJ2-2 TRBV12-5
CASSLGTDFMNTEAFF TGTGCCAGCAGCTTAGGGACTGACTTTATGAACACTGAAGCTTTCTTT NA NA TRBJ1-1 TRBV7-9
CASTQGTSGRDEQYF TGTGCCAGCACCCAGGGGACTAGCGGGAGGGATGAGCAGTACTTC TRBD2 NA TRBJ2-7 TRBV6-5
CASSEGRTYEQYF TGTGCCAGCAGTGAGGGGAGGACCTACGAGCAGTACTTC NA NA TRBJ2-7 TRBV6-1
CASNLGVWETQYF TGTGCCAGCAACCTCGGGGTGTGGGAGACCCAGTACTTC NA NA TRBJ2-5 TRBV5-8
CASSPTGSRNQPQHF TGTGCCAGCAGCCCGACAGGGAGTCGCAATCAGCCCCAGCATTTT TRBD1 NA TRBJ1-5 TRBV3-1/TRBV3-2
CASSLGQPGSYEQFF TGTGCCAGCAGCTTAGGGCAGCCGGGAAGCTATGAGCAGTTCTTC NA NA TRBJ2-1 TRBV7-9
CASSQGVSDDEQYF TGCGCCAGCAGCCAAGGAGTTAGCGACGACGAGCAGTACTTC NA NA TRBJ2-7 TRBV4-1
CASSEGGAGYVAFF TGTGCCAGCAGTGAAGGAGGGGCGGGATACGTAGCTTTCTTT NA NA TRBJ1-1 TRBV28
CASSSGQLNTEAFF TGTGCCAGCAGCTCGGGACAGCTGAACACTGAAGCTTTCTTT TRBD1 NA TRBJ1-1 TRBV7-9
CASSFGTADQPQHF TGTGCCAGCAGCTTCGGGACAGCCGACCAGCCCCAGCATTTT TRBD1 once TRBJ1-5 TRBV3-1/TRBV3-2
CASSKGEPGSYYGYTF TGTGCCAGCAGCAAAGGGGAGCCGGGGTCCTACTATGGCTACACCTTC NA NA TRBJ1-2 TRBV21-1
CASSLEPRMNTEAFF TGTGCCAGCAGTCTAGAGCCACGGATGAACACTGAAGCTTTCTTT NA NA TRBJ1-1 TRBV28
CASSVQGRGVGSPLHF TGTGCCAGCAGTGTACAGGGGCGAGGTGTAGGATCACCCCTCCACTTT TRBD1 NA TRBJ1-6 TRBV2
CASSSGLASTDTQYF TGCGCCAGCAGCTCGGGACTAGCCTCCACAGATACGCAGTATTTT TRBD2 once TRBJ2-3 TRBV5-1
CASSEVGQPQHF TGCGCCAGCAGTGAGGTCGGTCAGCCCCAGCATTTT NA NA TRBJ1-5 TRBV10-2
CASSFNRAYGYTF TGTGCCAGCAGTTTTAACAGAGCCTATGGCTACACCTTC NA NA TRBJ1-2 TRBV28
CASRTPRLETQYF TGTGCTAGTCGAACTCCGCGATTAGAGACCCAGTACTTC NA few TRBJ2-5 TRBV12-5
CASTLAGSSKQYF TGTGCCAGTACGCTAGCGGGGAGTTCTAAGCAGTACTTC TRBD2 NA TRBJ2-7 TRBV6-5
CASSPERVGRNIQYF TGTGCCAGCTCACCAGAACGAGTTGGTCGAAACATTCAGTACTTC NA NA TRBJ2-4 TRBV18
CASSLNRMNTEAFF TGCGCCAGCAGCTTGAACAGAATGAACACTGAAGCTTTCTTT NA NA TRBJ1-1 TRBV5-1
CASSPGGTEAFF TGTGCCAGCAGCCCGGGCGGGACTGAAGCTTTCTTT NA NA TRBJ1-1 TRBV27
CASSRGAETQYF TGTGCCAGCAGCCGAGGCGCAGAGACCCAGTACTTC NA NA TRBJ2-5 TRBV5-4
CASSLSGNQPQHF TGCGCCAGCAGCTTGTCGGGGAATCAGCCCCAGCATTTT NA NA TRBJ1-5 TRBV5-1
CASSVGLAGFNEQFF TGTGCCAGCAGCGTTGGACTAGCGGGTTTCAATGAGCAGTTCTTC TRBD2 few TRBJ2-1 TRBV9
CASSPRTGANYGYTF TGTGCCAGTAGTCCTCGGACAGGGGCTAACTATGGCTACACCTTC TRBD1 NA TRBJ1-2 TRBV19